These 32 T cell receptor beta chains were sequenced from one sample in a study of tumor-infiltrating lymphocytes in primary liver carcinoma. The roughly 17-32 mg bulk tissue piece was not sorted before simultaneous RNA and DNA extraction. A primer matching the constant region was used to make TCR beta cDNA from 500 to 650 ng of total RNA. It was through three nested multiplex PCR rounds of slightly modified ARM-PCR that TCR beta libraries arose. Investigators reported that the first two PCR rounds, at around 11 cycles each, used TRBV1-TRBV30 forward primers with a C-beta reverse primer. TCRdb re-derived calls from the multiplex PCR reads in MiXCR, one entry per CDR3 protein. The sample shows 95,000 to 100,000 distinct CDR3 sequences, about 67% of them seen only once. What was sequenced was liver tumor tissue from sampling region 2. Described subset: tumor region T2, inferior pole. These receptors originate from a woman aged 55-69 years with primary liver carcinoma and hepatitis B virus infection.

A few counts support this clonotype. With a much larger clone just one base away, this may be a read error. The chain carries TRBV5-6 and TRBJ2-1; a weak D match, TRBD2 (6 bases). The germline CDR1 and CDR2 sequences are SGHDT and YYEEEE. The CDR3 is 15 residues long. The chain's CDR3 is CASSLIGSPVNGQFF. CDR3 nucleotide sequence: TGTGCCAGCAGCTTAATCGGGAGTCCGGTTAATGGGCAGTTCTTC. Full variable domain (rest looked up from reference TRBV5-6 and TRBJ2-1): DAGVTQSPTHLIKTRGQQVTLRCSPKSGHDTVSWYQQALGQGPQFIFQYYEEEERQRGNFPDRFSGHQFPNYSSELNVNALLLGDSALYLCASSLIGSPVNGQFFGPGTRLTVL.

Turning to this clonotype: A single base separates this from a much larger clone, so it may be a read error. In DNA, the CDR3 is TGTGCCATCAGCGGGGACGGGTATCAGCCCCAGCATTTT. This translates into CAISGDGYQPQHF. The chain links TRBV10-3 to TRBJ1-5, with D perhaps matching TRBD1 (5 bases). V was trimmed by 6 bases and J by 5 bases, leaving 11 bases between them. The CDR3 has 13 residues. Looked up from germline, CDR1 is ENHRY and CDR2 is SYGVKD.

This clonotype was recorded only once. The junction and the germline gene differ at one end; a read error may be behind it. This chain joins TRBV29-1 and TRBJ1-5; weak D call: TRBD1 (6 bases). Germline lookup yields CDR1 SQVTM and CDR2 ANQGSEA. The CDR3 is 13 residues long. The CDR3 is CRVTQGGNQPQHF. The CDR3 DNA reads TGTAGGGTTACACAGGGTGGCAATCAGCCCCAGCATTTT.

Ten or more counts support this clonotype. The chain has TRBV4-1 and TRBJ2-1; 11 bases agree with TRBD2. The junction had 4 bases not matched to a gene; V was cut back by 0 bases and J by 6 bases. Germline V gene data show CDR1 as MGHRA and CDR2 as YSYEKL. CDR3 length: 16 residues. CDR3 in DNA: TGCGCCAGCAGCCAAGAGACTAGCGGGGATGTCAATGAGCAGTTCTTC. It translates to CASSQETSGDVNEQFF.

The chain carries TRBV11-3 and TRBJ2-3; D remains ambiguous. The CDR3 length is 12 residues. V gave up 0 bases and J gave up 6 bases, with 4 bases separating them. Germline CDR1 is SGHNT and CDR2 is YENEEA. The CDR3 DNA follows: TGTGCCAGCAGCTTAGATGGTGATACGCAGTATTTT. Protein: CASSLDGDTQYF.

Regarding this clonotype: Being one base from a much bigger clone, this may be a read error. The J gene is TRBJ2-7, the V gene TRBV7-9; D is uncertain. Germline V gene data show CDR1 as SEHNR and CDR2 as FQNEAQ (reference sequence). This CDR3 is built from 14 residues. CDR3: CARSLELGIAEQYF. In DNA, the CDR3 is TGTGCCAGGAGCTTAGAGTTAGGTATCGCCGAGCAGTACTTC.

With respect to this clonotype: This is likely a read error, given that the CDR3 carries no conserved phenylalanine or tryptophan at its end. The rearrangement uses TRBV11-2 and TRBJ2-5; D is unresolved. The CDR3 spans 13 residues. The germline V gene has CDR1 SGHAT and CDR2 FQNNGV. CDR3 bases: TGTGACAGCAGCTTAGAATCCAAGGTGACCCAGTACTTA. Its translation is CDSSLESKVTQYL.

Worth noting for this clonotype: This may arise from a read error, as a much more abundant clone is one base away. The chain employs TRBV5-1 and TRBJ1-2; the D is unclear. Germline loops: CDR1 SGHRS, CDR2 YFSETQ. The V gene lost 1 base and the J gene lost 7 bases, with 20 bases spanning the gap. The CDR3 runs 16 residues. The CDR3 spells CASSLFRNLVPGGYTF. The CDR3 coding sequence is TGCGCCAGCAGCTTGTTCCGTAACTTAGTCCCTGGTGGCTACACCTTC. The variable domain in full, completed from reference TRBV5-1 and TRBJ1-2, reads KAGVTQTPRYLIKTRGQQVTLSCSPISGHRSVSWYQQTPGQGLQFLFEYFSETQRNKGNFPGRFSGRQFSNSRSEMNVSTLELGDSALYLCASSLFRNLVPGGYTFGSGTRLTVV.

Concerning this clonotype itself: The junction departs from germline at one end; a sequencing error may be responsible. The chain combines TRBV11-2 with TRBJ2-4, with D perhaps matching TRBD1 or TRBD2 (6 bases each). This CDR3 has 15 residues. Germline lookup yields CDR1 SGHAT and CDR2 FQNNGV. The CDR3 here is CASSLVGRGRDIQYF. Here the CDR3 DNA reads TGTGCCAGTAGCTTAGTTGGTCGGGGGCGCGACATTCAGTACTTC.

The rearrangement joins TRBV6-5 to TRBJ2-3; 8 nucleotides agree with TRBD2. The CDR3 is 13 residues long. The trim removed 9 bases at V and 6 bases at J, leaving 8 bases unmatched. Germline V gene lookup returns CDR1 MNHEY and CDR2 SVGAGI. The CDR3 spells CASRGGGPDTQYF. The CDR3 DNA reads TGTGCCAGTAGAGGCGGGGGGCCTGATACGCAGTATTTT.

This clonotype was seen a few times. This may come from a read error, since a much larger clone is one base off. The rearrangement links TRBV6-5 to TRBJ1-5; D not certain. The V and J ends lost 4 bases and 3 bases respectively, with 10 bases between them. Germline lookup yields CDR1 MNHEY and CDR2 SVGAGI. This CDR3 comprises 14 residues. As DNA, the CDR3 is TGTGCCAGCAGTTTCCGGGTAGACAATCAGCCCCAGCATTTT. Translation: CASSFRVDNQPQHF.

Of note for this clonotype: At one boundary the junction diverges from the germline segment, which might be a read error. CDR3 sequence: CASSLPGSGYGCTF. CDR3 in DNA: TGCGCCAGCAGCTTGCCGGGATCTGGCTATGGCTGCACCTTC. The chain combines TRBV5-1 with TRBJ1-2; D is unresolved. CDR1 is SGHRS and CDR2 is YFSETQ in the germline V gene. The CDR3 is 14 amino acids.

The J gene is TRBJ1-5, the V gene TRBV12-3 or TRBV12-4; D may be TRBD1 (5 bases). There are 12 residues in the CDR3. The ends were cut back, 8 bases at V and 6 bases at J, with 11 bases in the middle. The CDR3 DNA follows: TGTGCCAGCGGTTGGGGGACTCAGCCCCAGCATTTT. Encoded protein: CASGWGTQPQHF.

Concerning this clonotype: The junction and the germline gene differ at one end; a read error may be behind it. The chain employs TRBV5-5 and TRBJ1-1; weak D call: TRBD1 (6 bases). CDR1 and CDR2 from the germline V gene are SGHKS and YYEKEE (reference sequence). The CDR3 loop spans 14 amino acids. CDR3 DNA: TGTGCCAGCAGCTCGGCGGGGGCGAGTGCTGATGCTTTCTTT. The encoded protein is CASSSAGASADAFF.

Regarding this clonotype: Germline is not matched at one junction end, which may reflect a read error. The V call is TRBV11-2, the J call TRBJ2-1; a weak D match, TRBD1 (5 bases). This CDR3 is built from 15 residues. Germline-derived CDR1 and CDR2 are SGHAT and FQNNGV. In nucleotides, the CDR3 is TGTGTCAGCAGCTTAAGGGGATTAGACTACAATGAGCAGTTCTTC. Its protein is CVSSLRGLDYNEQFF.

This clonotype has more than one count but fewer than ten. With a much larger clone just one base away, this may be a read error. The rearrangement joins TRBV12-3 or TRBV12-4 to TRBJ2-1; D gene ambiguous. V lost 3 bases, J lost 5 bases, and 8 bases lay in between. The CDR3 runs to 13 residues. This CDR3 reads CASSFSRNNEQFF. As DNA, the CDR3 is TGTGCCAGCAGTTTTTCCCGGAACAATGAGCAGTTCTTC.

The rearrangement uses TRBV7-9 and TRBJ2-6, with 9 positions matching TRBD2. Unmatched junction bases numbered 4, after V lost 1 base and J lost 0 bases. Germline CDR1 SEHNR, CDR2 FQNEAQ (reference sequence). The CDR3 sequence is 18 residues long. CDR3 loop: CASSLGTSASSGANVLTF. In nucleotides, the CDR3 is TGTGCCAGCAGCTTAGGGACTAGCGCCTCCTCTGGGGCCAACGTCCTGACTTTC.

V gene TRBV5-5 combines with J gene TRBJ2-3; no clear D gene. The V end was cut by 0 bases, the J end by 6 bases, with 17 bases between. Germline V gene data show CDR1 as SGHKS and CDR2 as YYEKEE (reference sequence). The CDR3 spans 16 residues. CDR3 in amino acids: CASSLGAARVADTQYF. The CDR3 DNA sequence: TGTGCCAGCAGCTTGGGCGCTGCGCGAGTGGCCGATACGCAGTATTTT.

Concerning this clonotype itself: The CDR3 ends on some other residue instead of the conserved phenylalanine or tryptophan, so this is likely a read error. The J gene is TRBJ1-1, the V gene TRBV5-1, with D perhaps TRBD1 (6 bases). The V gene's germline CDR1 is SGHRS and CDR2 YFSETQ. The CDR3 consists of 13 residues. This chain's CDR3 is CACSPAGATEAFL. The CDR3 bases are TGCGCCTGCAGCCCTGCGGGGGCCACTGAAGCTTTCCTT.

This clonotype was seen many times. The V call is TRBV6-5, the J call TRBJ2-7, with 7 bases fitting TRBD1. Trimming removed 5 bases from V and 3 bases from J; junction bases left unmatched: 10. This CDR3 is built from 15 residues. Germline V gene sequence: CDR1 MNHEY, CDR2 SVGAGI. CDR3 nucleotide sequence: TGTGCCAGCAGTACACAGGGGCGAGGGATCTACGAGCAGTACTTC. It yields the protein CASSTQGRGIYEQYF.

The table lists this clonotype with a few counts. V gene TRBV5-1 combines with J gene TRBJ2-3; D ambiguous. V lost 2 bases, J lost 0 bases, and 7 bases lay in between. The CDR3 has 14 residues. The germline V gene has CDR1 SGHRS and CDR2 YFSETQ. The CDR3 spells CASSFLESTDTQYF. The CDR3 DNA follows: TGCGCCAGCAGCTTTCTAGAGAGCACAGATACGCAGTATTTT.

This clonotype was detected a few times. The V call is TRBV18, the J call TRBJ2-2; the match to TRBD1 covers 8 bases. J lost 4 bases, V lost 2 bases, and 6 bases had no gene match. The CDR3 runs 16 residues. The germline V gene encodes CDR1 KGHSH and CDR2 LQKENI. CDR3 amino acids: CASSPIRQGATGELFF. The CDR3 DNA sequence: TGTGCCAGCTCACCAATCAGGCAGGGGGCCACCGGGGAGCTGTTTTTT.

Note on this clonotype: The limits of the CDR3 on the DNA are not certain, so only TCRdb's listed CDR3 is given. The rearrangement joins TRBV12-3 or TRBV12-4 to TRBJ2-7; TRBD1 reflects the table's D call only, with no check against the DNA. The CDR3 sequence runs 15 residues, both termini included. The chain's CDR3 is CASSFGQGIPYEQCF.

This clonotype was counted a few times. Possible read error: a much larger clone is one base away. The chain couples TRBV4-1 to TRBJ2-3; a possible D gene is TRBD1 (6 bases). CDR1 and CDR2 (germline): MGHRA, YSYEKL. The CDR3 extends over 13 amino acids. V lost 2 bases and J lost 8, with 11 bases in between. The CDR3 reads CASSQTRGSTQYF. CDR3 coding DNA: TGCGCCAGCAGCCAAACGAGGGGGAGTACGCAGTATTTT.

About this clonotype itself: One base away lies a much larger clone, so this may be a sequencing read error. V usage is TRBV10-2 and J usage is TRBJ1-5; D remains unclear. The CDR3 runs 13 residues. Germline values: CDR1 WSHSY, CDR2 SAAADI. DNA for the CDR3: TGCGCCAGCAGGCAGTATAGCAATGAGCCCCAGCATTTT. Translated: CASRQYSNEPQHF.

For the CDR3, the DNA is TGTGCCAGCAGTTTGATCACAGATACGCAGTATTTT. Residues: CASSLITDTQYF. This rearrangement joins TRBV28 to TRBJ2-3; D call uncertain. The V gene's germline CDR1 is MDHEN and CDR2 SYDVKM. The CDR3 has 12 amino acids. The germline V and J ends were trimmed by 3 bases and 2 bases, with 3 bases remaining between them.

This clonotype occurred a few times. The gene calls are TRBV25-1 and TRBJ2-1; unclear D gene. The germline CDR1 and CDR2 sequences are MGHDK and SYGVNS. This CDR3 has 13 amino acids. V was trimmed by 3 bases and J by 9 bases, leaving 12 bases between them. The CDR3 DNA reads TGTGCCAGCAGTGAGAACCTAGGTGTTGAGCAGTTCTTC. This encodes CASSENLGVEQFF.

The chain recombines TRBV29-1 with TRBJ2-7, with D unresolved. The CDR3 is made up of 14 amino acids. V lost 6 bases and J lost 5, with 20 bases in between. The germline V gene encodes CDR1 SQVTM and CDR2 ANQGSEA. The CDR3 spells CSVAGIVRTHEQYF. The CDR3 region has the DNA TGCAGCGTGGCTGGGATAGTGAGAACCCACGAGCAGTACTTC.

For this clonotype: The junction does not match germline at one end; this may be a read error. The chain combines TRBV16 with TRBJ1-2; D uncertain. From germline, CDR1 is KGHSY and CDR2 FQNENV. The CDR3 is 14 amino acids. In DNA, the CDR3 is TGTGCCAACAGCCAACTGCTGGGAGGAAATGGCTACACCTTC. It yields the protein CANSQLLGGNGYTF.

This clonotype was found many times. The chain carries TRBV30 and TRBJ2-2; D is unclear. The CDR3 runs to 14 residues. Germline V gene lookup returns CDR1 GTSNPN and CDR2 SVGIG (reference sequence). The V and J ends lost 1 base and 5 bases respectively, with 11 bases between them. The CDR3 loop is CAWSGQFLTGELFF. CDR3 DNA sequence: TGTGCCTGGAGTGGGCAGTTCTTAACCGGGGAGCTGTTTTTT.

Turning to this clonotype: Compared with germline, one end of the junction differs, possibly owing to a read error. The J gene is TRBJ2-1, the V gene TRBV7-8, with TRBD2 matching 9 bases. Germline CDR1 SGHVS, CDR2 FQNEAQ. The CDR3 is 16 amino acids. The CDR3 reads CASSPGTSSSYNEQLF. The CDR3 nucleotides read TGTGCCAGCAGCCCGGGGACTAGCAGCTCCTACAATGAGCAGCTCTTC. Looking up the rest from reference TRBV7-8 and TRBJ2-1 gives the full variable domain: GAGVSQSPRYKVAKRGQDVALRCDPISGHVSLFWYQQALGQGPEFLTYFQNEAQLDKSGLPSDRFFAERPEGSVSTLKIQRTQQEDSAVYLCASSPGTSSSYNEQLFGPGTRLTVL.

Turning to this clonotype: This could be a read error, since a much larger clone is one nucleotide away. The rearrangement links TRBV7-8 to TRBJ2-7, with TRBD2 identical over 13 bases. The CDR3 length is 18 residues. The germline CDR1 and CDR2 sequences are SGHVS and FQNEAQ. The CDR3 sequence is CASSLALTGTSGAYERYF. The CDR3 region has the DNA TGTGCCAGCAGCTTAGCCTTAACCGGGACTAGCGGGGCCTACGAGCGGTACTTC. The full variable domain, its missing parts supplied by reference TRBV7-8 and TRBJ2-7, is GAGVSQSPRYKVAKRGQDVALRCDPISGHVSLFWYQQALGQGPEFLTYFQNEAQLDKSGLPSDRFFAERPEGSVSTLKIQRTQQEDSAVYLCASSLALTGTSGAYERYFGPGTRLTVT.